A selection of T cell receptor beta chains follows, all from one sample in a study of CD8 T cells in Susac syndrome. A single record per CDR3 protein comes from TCRdb applying MiXCR to the immunoSEQ multiplex PCR reads. The top ten hold approximately 0.21% of the sample, which has tens of thousands of distinct CDR3 sequences, over 85% seen once. The sample consisted of CD8+ T cells from PBMCs. Every receptor here comes from a human donor in good health. CDR3s include the opening cysteine and the closing phenylalanine or tryptophan. A D gene is named only where the DNA matches it firmly. The listing skips clone size in some rows; elsewhere it reads once, few, many or a size class.

cdr3_nt cdr3_aa j_call d_call cdr3_length clone_size v_call
TGTGCCAGTAGTATAGAACACAGCCTAGCCAAAAACATTCAGTACTTC CASSIEHSLAKNIQYF TRBJ2-4 - 16 - TRBV19
TGCGCCAGCAGCCAAACAGGGGACACTGAAGCTTTCTTT CASSQTGDTEAFF TRBJ1-1 TRBD1 13 - TRBV4-1
TGTGCCAGCACCAAGCTCGAACAGGGGGACGAGCAGTACTTC CASTKLEQGDEQYF TRBJ2-7 TRBD1 14 - TRBV7-9
TGTGCCAGCAGTTTAGAGTGGAGGGGAGAGGGGCAGTACTTC CASSLEWRGEGQYF TRBJ2-7 - 14 - TRBV12-3/TRBV12-4
TGCGCCAGCAGCCACCCCCGAGGGTTGGGCAATCAGCCCCAGCATTTT CASSHPRGLGNQPQHF TRBJ1-5 - 16 - TRBV4-1
TGTGCCAGCAGCTTGGGGGCAAGCGAAACCTACGAGCAGTACTTC CASSLGASETYEQYF TRBJ2-7 - 15 - TRBV7-2
TGCAGTGCTAGAGATTTTGGAGCCTGGACAGGAGTCAATGAGCAGTTCTTC CSARDFGAWTGVNEQFF TRBJ2-1 TRBD1 17 - TRBV20-1
TGTGCCAGCAGCCCTCGGGGCCGGGTCGTATACAATGAGCAGTTCTTC CASSPRGRVVYNEQFF TRBJ2-1 - 16 - TRBV5-8
TGCAGCGTTGAAGGGACCGGGGAGACCCAGTACTTC CSVEGTGETQYF TRBJ2-5 - 12 - TRBV29-1
TGTGCCAGCAGCGACAGGGAATATGGCTACACCTTC CASSDREYGYTF TRBJ1-2 TRBD1 12 - TRBV5-6
TGTGCCAGCAGCTTAGCGACAGGGTATGGCTATGGCTACACCTTC CASSLATGYGYGYTF TRBJ1-2 TRBD1 15 - TRBV7-9
TGTGCCAGCAGCTTAGGGAAGGGGGCGTACAATGAGCAGTTCTTC CASSLGKGAYNEQFF TRBJ2-1 TRBD1 15 - TRBV7-3
TGTGCCAGCAAAGGGCGCTTTCCTTCCAACTATGGCTACACCTTC CASKGRFPSNYGYTF TRBJ1-2 - 15 - TRBV6-5
TGTGCCAGCAGCCAGGGGATAGGGGGCGAAGGGGAGCAGTTCTTC CASSQGIGGEGEQFF TRBJ2-1 TRBD1 15 once TRBV3-1
TGCGCCAGCAGCCAAGAAGGCCCCGGGGATCGCGGCTACACCTTC CASSQEGPGDRGYTF TRBJ1-2 - 15 - TRBV4-1
TGTGCCAGTAGTATGTGGCGGGAGACCATCTACGAGCAGTACTTC CASSMWRETIYEQYF TRBJ2-7 TRBD2 15 - TRBV19
TGTGCCAGCACGAATTTGGAGACCCAGTACTTC CASTNLETQYF TRBJ2-5 - 11 - TRBV6-5
TGCAGCGCCGCAATCTTAAACACTGAAGCTTTCTTT CSAAILNTEAFF TRBJ1-1 - 12 - TRBV29-1
TGCGCCAGCAGCAAGTTTGGCGGGACTAGCGGGTCCGGGGAGCTGTTTTTT CASSKFGGTSGSGELFF TRBJ2-2 TRBD2 17 - TRBV5-1
TGTGCCAGTTCGGGACTAGCGGGGGATTCAGAGACCCAGTACTTC CASSGLAGDSETQYF TRBJ2-5 TRBD2 15 - TRBV2
TGTGCCAGCAGCTTGGGGGCAGTCTACTACGAGCAGTACTTC CASSLGAVYYEQYF TRBJ2-7 - 14 - TRBV5-6
TGTGCCAGCAGTGAAAAGGGACAGGGCAGCAAGACCCAGTACTTC CASSEKGQGSKTQYF TRBJ2-5 TRBD1 15 - TRBV25-1
TGTGCCAGCAGTTGGAGAACCGGGGAGCTGTTTTTT CASSWRTGELFF TRBJ2-2 - 12 - TRBV28
TGTGCCAGCAGCCTACGGACTAGCAAACAGACCCAGTACTTC CASSLRTSKQTQYF TRBJ2-5 TRBD2 14 - TRBV13
TGCAGTGCTAGTAGGACCTCCTACGAGCAGTACTTC CSASRTSYEQYF TRBJ2-7 - 12 - TRBV20-1
TGTGCCAGCAGTGAAGGCACGGTAAGCACTGAAGCTTTCTTT CASSEGTVSTEAFF TRBJ1-1 - 14 - TRBV6-1
TGTGCCAGTAGTATTTGGCAGGACAATGAGCAGTTCTTC CASSIWQDNEQFF TRBJ2-1 - 13 - TRBV19
TGTGCCAGCAACGGGGACACTACAGACGGGGGGGGAACCTACGAGCAGTACTTC CASNGDTTDGGGTYEQYF TRBJ2-7 TRBD2 18 - TRBV2
TGTGCCTGGAGTGCGCCCGGGACAGGGGGCAATCAGCCCCAGCATTTT CAWSAPGTGGNQPQHF TRBJ1-5 TRBD1 16 - TRBV30
TGTGCCAGCAGTTTCAATCCGAGCATAGCCAAAAACATTCAGTACTTC CASSFNPSIAKNIQYF TRBJ2-4 - 16 once TRBV28
TGTGCCAGCAGCCTCAGCGTCAGGGGGCCCCCCTACGAGCAGTACTTC CASSLSVRGPPYEQYF TRBJ2-7 TRBD1 16 - TRBV7-9
TGTGCCAGCAGCTTCGGGGGTTCGGAGCAGTACTTC CASSFGGSEQYF TRBJ2-7 - 12 - TRBV5-6
TGTGCCACCAGTGACCTGGACAGCAATCAGCCCCAGCATTTT CATSDLDSNQPQHF TRBJ1-5 - 14 - TRBV24-1
TGTGCCAGCAGCGTAGCGCTGAACACTGAAGCTTTCTTT CASSVALNTEAFF TRBJ1-1 - 13 - TRBV9
TGTGCCAGCAGCTTAGGGGGAACTAGCACAGATACGCAGTATTTT CASSLGGTSTDTQYF TRBJ2-3 - 15 - TRBV5-6
TGTGCCAGCAGTTACTCGATAGGGGATCCGAGAGTCCACAATTACAATGAGCAGTTCTTC CASSYSIGDPRVHNYNEQFF TRBJ2-1 - 20 - TRBV6-2/TRBV6-3
TGTGCCAGCAGCTTACTGGCGAACTCCTACAATGAGCAGTTCTTC CASSLLANSYNEQFF TRBJ2-1 - 15 - TRBV13
TGTGCCAGCAGCCCTTCGGCAGGGGAGATGTCGAATGGCTACACCTTC CASSPSAGEMSNGYTF TRBJ1-2 - 16 - TRBV27
TGTGCCAGCAGCCCCTCGGCAGAGTACGAGCAGTACTTC CASSPSAEYEQYF TRBJ2-7 - 13 - TRBV12-3/TRBV12-4
TGTGCCAGTAGTTTTTCTAGCGACTCCTACGAGCAGTACTTC CASSFSSDSYEQYF TRBJ2-7 - 14 once TRBV19
TGTGCCAGCAGCCGGGGACAGTCCAACGAGCAGTACTTC CASSRGQSNEQYF TRBJ2-7 TRBD1 13 - TRBV7-2
TGTGCCAGCAGCTTGAACAGTGGGTACACTGAAGCTTTCTTT CASSLNSGYTEAFF TRBJ1-1 - 14 - TRBV5-5
TGTGCCAGTAGTCCAGGGACAGGGGCGAGAGAGACCCAGTACTTC CASSPGTGARETQYF TRBJ2-5 TRBD1 15 - TRBV19
TGTGCCTGGAGCCCGACTGTAACCTACGAGCAGTACTTC CAWSPTVTYEQYF TRBJ2-7 - 13 once TRBV30
TGTGCCAGCAGTTTACATTCAGGGGGCTATGGCTACACCTTC CASSLHSGGYGYTF TRBJ1-2 TRBD1 14 - TRBV28
TGCGCCAGCCGGCAGGGACTAGCGGGATCCTACGAGCAGTACTTC CASRQGLAGSYEQYF TRBJ2-7 TRBD2 15 - TRBV5-1
TGCGCCAGCAGCCAAGATGGAACAGGGGATTCACCCCTCCACTTT CASSQDGTGDSPLHF TRBJ1-6 TRBD1 15 - TRBV4-3
TGTGCCAGCAGCTCCTCAGGGTCTAGCACAGATACGCAGTATTTT CASSSSGSSTDTQYF TRBJ2-3 - 15 - TRBV2
TGTGCCAGCAGTTACTCACGCCGGGCCTCCTATAATTCACCCCTCCACTTT CASSYSRRASYNSPLHF TRBJ1-6 - 17 - TRBV6-5
TGTGCCAGCAGCCCCACGGGTGGGAGCAATCAGCCCCAGCATTTT CASSPTGGSNQPQHF TRBJ1-5 - 15 - TRBV7-3
TGTGCCAGCAGCTGGGACAGGTTCCGTTTCGCTTTCTTT CASSWDRFRFAFF TRBJ1-1 TRBD1 13 - TRBV7-2
TGTGCCAGCAGCTTTGGAGAGGGGCCCTACAATGAGCAGTTCTTC CASSFGEGPYNEQFF TRBJ2-1 - 15 - TRBV13
TGTGCCAGCAGCCCTAGCGGGGGAATGGTAGATACGCAGTATTTT CASSPSGGMVDTQYF TRBJ2-3 TRBD2 15 - TRBV7-6
TGTGCCAGCAGTTTACCGGACAGAACCGGGGAGCTGTTTTTT CASSLPDRTGELFF TRBJ2-2 - 14 once TRBV28
TGCAGTGCTAGAGATCAAGCTAGCGGGGGGGACACAGATACGCAGTATTTT CSARDQASGGDTDTQYF TRBJ2-3 TRBD2 17 - TRBV20-1